A selection of T cell receptor beta chains follows, all from one sample in a study of blood T cell repertoires in COVID-19. Using immunoSEQ multiplex PCR, the repertoire was profiled, and TCRdb retains in-frame clones only, with some absent. In the table there are roughly 300,000 clones, approximately 85% of which are singletons. The sample taken for sequencing was peripheral blood. These receptors were collected from a human donor in a cohort sampled during active COVID-19. Both conserved end residues are part of each CDR3. Fields, in order: V gene, D gene, CDR3 length, J gene, clone size, CDR3 DNA, CDR3 protein. The D gene is left open where the match is weak. The size of a clone is reported for some rows only, either as once, few or many, or as a class for expanded clones.

>TRBV3-1/TRBV3-2|NA|16|TRBJ1-6|NA
TGTGCCAGCAGCCAGGAGATCGGGACCTATAATTCACCCCTCCACTTT
CASSQEIGTYNSPLHF
>TRBV3-1/TRBV3-2|TRBD2|14|TRBJ2-1|NA
TGTGCCAGCAGCCATTCTAGCGGGAGGGTAGAGCAGTTCTTC
CASSHSSGRVEQFF
>TRBV5-1|TRBD1|15|TRBJ2-3|NA
TGCGCCAGCAGCACGGGGACAGACCAGACAGATACGCAGTATTTT
CASSTGTDQTDTQYF
>TRBV24-1|TRBD2|15|TRBJ2-5|NA
TGTGCCACCAGTGATCGGCGGGAGGGAAGAGAGACCCAGTACTTC
CATSDRREGRETQYF
>TRBV27|TRBD1|17|TRBJ1-4|NA
TGTGCCAGCAGTTTAAGGGGTAGGGGACAGAGTAATGAAAAACTGTTTTTT
CASSLRGRGQSNEKLFF
>TRBV6-5|NA|14|TRBJ2-2|NA
TGTGCCAGCACCTTGATGACTAGTTTTGGGGAGCTGTTTTTT
CASTLMTSFGELFF
>TRBV19|TRBD2|16|TRBJ2-1|NA
TGTGCCAGTAGTAGAAGCGGGAGGCGTGCCTACAATGAGCAGTTCTTC
CASSRSGRRAYNEQFF
>TRBV5-1|NA|16|TRBJ1-3|NA
TGCGCCAGCAGCCCCAGCAGAGGGAGGGCTGGAAACACCATATATTTT
CASSPSRGRAGNTIYF
>TRBV2|TRBD2|14|TRBJ2-2|NA
TGTGCCAGCAGGGGACTAGGTCGTACCGGGGAGCTGTTTTTT
CASRGLGRTGELFF
>TRBV5-6|NA|18|TRBJ2-1|NA
TGTGCCAGCAGCTTGGGTCTTCTCCCCTACGAACCCTACAATGAGCAGTTCTTC
CASSLGLLPYEPYNEQFF
>TRBV6-5|NA|13|TRBJ1-4|NA
TGTGCCAGCAGTTCAGTGAACGGGGAAAAACTGTTTTTT
CASSSVNGEKLFF
>TRBV27|NA|10|TRBJ2-1|few
TGTGCCAGCCATTACAATGAGCAGTTCTTC
CASHYNEQFF
>TRBV28|NA|12|TRBJ1-1|once
TGTGCCAGCAGTTGGTCGGGGGCTGAAGCTTTCTTT
CASSWSGAEAFF
>TRBV24-1|TRBD2|15|TRBJ2-2|NA
TGTGCCACCTTTCTAGCGGGAGTACCCACCGGGGAGCTGTTTTTT
CATFLAGVPTGELFF
>TRBV19|TRBD1|14|TRBJ2-7|NA
TGTGCCAGTAGTATAATCGGTACAGGGGTGGAGCAGTACTTC
CASSIIGTGVEQYF
>TRBV7-8|NA|15|TRBJ1-1|NA
TGTGCCAGCAGCCGGGACACACTTACCACCACTGAAGCTTTCTTT
CASSRDTLTTTEAFF
>TRBV7-2|NA|17|TRBJ1-2|NA
TGTGCCAGCAGCCCTACCCCCGGGAACCAACGTCTATATGGCTACACCTTC
CASSPTPGNQRLYGYTF
>TRBV4-1|NA|14|TRBJ2-7|few
TGCGCCAGCAGCCAACAGGCGGGCCTAGGTGAGCAGTACTTC
CASSQQAGLGEQYF
>TRBV19|TRBD1|13|TRBJ1-5|once
TGTGCCAGTAGCCAGGACAGGCAACAGCCCCAGCATTTT
CASSQDRQQPQHF
>TRBV6-2/TRBV6-3|NA|12|TRBJ1-1|NA
TGTGCCAGCAGTTCGGTGAACACTGAAGCTTTCTTT
CASSSVNTEAFF
>TRBV6-5|TRBD2|14|TRBJ2-5|NA
TGTGCCAGCAGCTCATCGACTAGCTTGCAGACCCAGTACTTC
CASSSSTSLQTQYF
>TRBV18|TRBD1|14|TRBJ2-5|NA
TGTGCCAGCTCGCCACAGGGGACAAGAGAGACCCAGTACTTC
CASSPQGTRETQYF
>TRBV7-9|NA|11|TRBJ2-5|NA
TGTGCCAGCAGTCCAGGGGAGACCCAGTACTTC
CASSPGETQYF
>TRBV7-2|TRBD2|14|TRBJ2-7|few
TGTGCCAGCAGCTCTTCCGGGACTAGTTCCGAGCAGTACTTC
CASSSSGTSSEQYF
>TRBV4-1|NA|15|TRBJ2-7|NA
TGCGCCAGCAGCCAAGTGGGGGCAGGGACCTACGAGCAGTACTTC
CASSQVGAGTYEQYF
>TRBV29-1|TRBD1|15|TRBJ1-1|once
TGCAGCGTTAACCTCCGACAGGGCTCCGTGCCTGAAGCTTTCTTT
CSVNLRQGSVPEAFF
>TRBV18|NA|12|TRBJ1-2|NA
TGTGCCAGCTCACCGCGACGGGGAGGCTACACCTTC
CASSPRRGGYTF
>TRBV7-9|TRBD2|16|TRBJ2-2|NA
TGTGCCAGCAGCTCACCGGGACTAGCGGGAGCCGGGGAGCTGTTTTTT
CASSSPGLAGAGELFF
>TRBV28|TRBD1|16|TRBJ2-7|once
TGTGCCAGCAGTTTTGATTGGGACAGTCTATCCTACGAGCAGTACTTC
CASSFDWDSLSYEQYF
>TRBV28|NA|13|TRBJ1-4|NA
TGTGCCAGCAGAGGACAGCTTAATGAAAAACTGTTTTTT
CASRGQLNEKLFF
>TRBV30|NA|12|TRBJ1-1|NA
TGTGCCTGGAGTGTCGTCGAGGGCCTGGCTTTCTTT
CAWSVVEGLAFF
>TRBV11-3|TRBD1|14|TRBJ2-7|NA
TGTGCCAGCAGGGCCGGGACAGGGGGTTACGAGCAGTACTTC
CASRAGTGGYEQYF
>TRBV6-5|NA|14|TRBJ1-1|few
TGTGCCAGCAGTCGTGCAGTTTGGAACACTGAAGCTTTCTTT
CASSRAVWNTEAFF
>TRBV27|TRBD1|15|TRBJ2-3|NA
TGTGCCAGCAGTTCCCAGGGGGCACGGACAGATACGCAGTATTTT
CASSSQGARTDTQYF
>TRBV3-1/TRBV3-2|NA|13|TRBJ1-1|NA
TGTGCCAGCAGCCGAGTCGGAGACACTGAAGCTTTCTTT
CASSRVGDTEAFF
>TRBV3-1/TRBV3-2|TRBD2|15|TRBJ2-3|once
TGTGCCAGCAGCCAAGTGCTAGCGGTAGGAGATACGCAGTATTTT
CASSQVLAVGDTQYF
>TRBV7-9|TRBD2|18|TRBJ2-3|NA
TGTGCCAGCAGCATACCCCAACTAGCGGGATATAGCACAGATACGCAGTATTTT
CASSIPQLAGYSTDTQYF
>TRBV2|NA|14|TRBJ1-6|many
TGTGCCAGCAGTATCAACAGGAATAATTCACCCCTCCACTTT
CASSINRNNSPLHF
>TRBV28|NA|13|TRBJ2-3|few
TGTGCCAGCAGTTTATCCGGCACAGATACGCAGTATTTT
CASSLSGTDTQYF
>TRBV11-2|NA|11|TRBJ2-7|NA
TGTGCCAGCAGCATAGCTTACGAGCAGTACTTC
CASSIAYEQYF
>TRBV3-1/TRBV3-2|NA|15|TRBJ2-7|NA
TGTGCCAGCAGCGTCCGGGACACCGCCGGGGACGAGCAGTACTTC
CASSVRDTAGDEQYF
>TRBV5-4|TRBD2|15|TRBJ2-2|few
TGTGCCAGCAGCAAGACTAGCGTGAACACCGGGGAGCTGTTTTTT
CASSKTSVNTGELFF
>TRBV6-5|NA|15|TRBJ1-2|NA
TGTGCCAGCACCGAGGGGGTGGGAGTTTCCTATGGCTACACCTTC
CASTEGVGVSYGYTF
>TRBV30|NA|14|TRBJ2-6|NA
TGTGCCTGGACTAACGGGGCTGGGGCCAACGTCCTGACTTTC
CAWTNGAGANVLTF
>TRBV5-1|NA|13|TRBJ2-1|NA
TGCGCCAGCAGAGGCCAGGGCAGCAATGAGCAGTTCTTC
CASRGQGSNEQFF
>TRBV30|NA|12|TRBJ2-7|NA
TGTGCCTGGAGTCTGCAGTACTACGAGCAGTACTTC
CAWSLQYYEQYF
>TRBV7-9|NA|14|TRBJ2-3|NA
TGTGCCAGCTCTTTAGCAGACAGCACAGATACGCAGTATTTT
CASSLADSTDTQYF
>TRBV19|TRBD1|14|TRBJ2-7|NA
TGTGCCAGTAGTCTGCGGACAGGTCCCTACGAGCAGTACTTC
CASSLRTGPYEQYF
>TRBV7-3|NA|15|TRBJ2-3|once
TGTGCCAGCAGCTTCACAGGGGGGGTTACAGATACGCAGTATTTT
CASSFTGGVTDTQYF
>TRBV2|TRBD1|15|TRBJ2-7|NA
TGTGCCAGCAGGGGGGGCAGGGGGCTCTCCTACGAGCAGTACTTC
CASRGGRGLSYEQYF
>TRBV30|TRBD2|14|TRBJ2-2|NA
TGTGCCTGTCCGGGACTAGCAAACACCGGGGAGCTGTTTTTT
CACPGLANTGELFF